A single sample gave rise to the 5 T cell receptor beta chains below, sequenced in a study of blood T cell repertoires in COVID-19. Produced via immunoSEQ multiplex PCR; TCRdb's table is partial and in-frame only. In the table there are roughly 72,000 clones, more than 70% of which are singletons. What was sequenced was peripheral blood. Every receptor here comes from a human donor in a cohort sampled during active COVID-19.

The genes are TRBV15 and TRBJ2-7; 7 positions agree with TRBD2. This CDR3 contains 14 residues. The germline V gene encodes CDR1 LNHNV and CDR2 YYDKDF (reference sequence). V trimming: 4 bases; J trimming: 4 bases; junction bases outside the gene matches: 7. CDR3 nucleotide sequence: TGTGCCACCAGCATTCGCGGGAGCCGGTACGAGCAGTACTTC. This encodes CATSIRGSRYEQYF.

This chain uses TRBV14 with TRBJ1-6; 8 bases are a match to TRBD1. The germline CDR1 and CDR2 sequences are SGHDN and FVKESK. J lost 8 bases, V lost 2 bases, and 8 bases had no gene match. The CDR3 is 16 residues long. The DNA for the CDR3 is TGTGCCAGCAGCCAATCGCTCGGGACAGGATATTCACCCCTCCACTTT. It codes for CASSQSLGTGYSPLHF.

CDR3 DNA sequence: TGTGCCAGCAGCTTGGGTGGGACAGGGATTAACTATGGCTACACCTTC. Translation: CASSLGGTGINYGYTF. The chain carries TRBV5-6 and TRBJ1-2, with 9 bases identical to TRBD1. The CDR3 has 16 residues. V lost 0 bases to trimming and J lost 1 base; unmatched junction nucleotides: 4. The V gene's germline CDR1 is SGHDT and CDR2 YYEEEE.

This rearrangement joins TRBV5-1 to TRBJ1-4, with 8 bases fitting TRBD1. CDR3 length: 17 residues. The junction had 16 bases not matched to a gene; V was cut back by 4 bases and J by 8 bases. The germline CDR1 and CDR2 sequences are SGHRS and YFSETQ. DNA of the CDR3: TGCGCCAGCAGCCCCCAGTCAATCCAGGGGGCCGGCGAAAAACTGTTTTTT. Its translation: CASSPQSIQGAGEKLFF.

The genes are TRBV5-4 and TRBJ2-1; D perhaps matches TRBD2 (5 bases). V was trimmed by 4 bases and J by 5 bases, leaving 16 bases between them. Germline CDR1 reads SGHNT; CDR2 reads YYREEE (reference sequence). The CDR3 covers 15 residues. The CDR3 spells CASSLPGGYHNEQFF. CDR3 nucleotides: TGTGCCAGCAGCCTCCCGGGCGGGTACCACAATGAGCAGTTCTTC.